A selection of T cell receptor beta chains follows, all from one sample in a study of identifying expanded T cells in peripheral blood. The repertoire was sequenced with immunoSEQ multiplex PCR; TCRdb's copy has only in-frame clones and lacks some. The sample has about 100,000 clones; roughly 88% are singletons. The source material was blood. The receptors here all came from a person aged 18-69 years in good health. The CDR3 runs from the conserved cysteine through the conserved F or W. The D gene is left open where the match is weak. The size of a clone is reported for some rows only, either as once, few or many, or as a class for expanded clones.

v_call	d_call	j_call	clone_size	cdr3_aa
TRBV5-1	TRBD2	TRBJ2-1	.	CASSLGSGGVNEQFF
TRBV30	.	TRBJ1-2	.	CAWSVGGYGYTF
TRBV7-6	.	TRBJ2-5	.	CASSLTETQYF
TRBV5-6	TRBD1	TRBJ2-3	.	CASSHTGGTDTQYF
TRBV5-6	TRBD1	TRBJ2-1	.	CAGNTGGRYNEQFF
TRBV7-6	.	TRBJ1-5	.	CASSLGGPSNQPQHF
TRBV11-3	TRBD2	TRBJ2-3	.	CASSSGLAKSTDTQYF
TRBV25-1	TRBD2	TRBJ2-3	.	CASSPSVLAGASTDTQYF
TRBV18	TRBD1	TRBJ1-2	.	CASSPQQGQRGYTF
TRBV1	.	TRBJ2-7	.	CTSNKSNLEQYF
TRBV18	TRBD1	TRBJ1-6	.	CASSPAQGASGSPLHF
TRBV4-3	TRBD2	TRBJ2-1	.	CASSRGTSGSGNEQFF
TRBV18	TRBD1	TRBJ1-1	.	CASSPGQGVRNTEAFF
TRBV6-5	TRBD1	TRBJ1-2	.	CASSWVGQGAAGYTF
TRBV29-1	.	TRBJ1-2	.	CSVEDWATRYGYTF
TRBV19	.	TRBJ1-1	.	CASSIGPGRLNTEAFF
TRBV18	.	TRBJ1-1	.	CASSSYRVQNTEAFF
TRBV2	.	TRBJ2-5	.	CASSRQETQYF
TRBV7-9	.	TRBJ1-1	.	CASSSTQSGEAFF
TRBV25-1	TRBD1	TRBJ2-7	.	CASSGDRARRYEQYF
TRBV19	TRBD1	TRBJ2-1	.	CASSIDDRVMEQFF
TRBV10-1	TRBD1	TRBJ2-7	.	CASSECIGTGTLYEQYF
TRBV30	.	TRBJ1-2	.	CAWAIGPYGYTF
TRBV5-1	.	TRBJ2-5	few	CASSLEETQYF
TRBV9	TRBD2	TRBJ2-1	.	CASSPEGRVSSYNEQFF
TRBV2	TRBD1	TRBJ2-3	.	CASIPTTGVSDTQYF
TRBV6-1	.	TRBJ2-3	.	CASSPEGRGADTQYF
TRBV10-2	.	TRBJ1-1	few	CASQTDAEAFF
TRBV5-1	.	TRBJ1-2	.	CASSLEVLDGYTF